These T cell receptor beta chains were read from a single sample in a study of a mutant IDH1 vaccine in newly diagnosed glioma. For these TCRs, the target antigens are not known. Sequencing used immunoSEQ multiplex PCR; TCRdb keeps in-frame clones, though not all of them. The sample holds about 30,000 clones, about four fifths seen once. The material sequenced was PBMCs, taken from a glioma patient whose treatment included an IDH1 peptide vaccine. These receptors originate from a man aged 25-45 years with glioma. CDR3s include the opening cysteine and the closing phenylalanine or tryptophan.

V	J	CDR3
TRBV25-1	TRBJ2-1	CASTRGGGQGLHEQFF
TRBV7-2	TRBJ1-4	CASSLARLNEKLFF
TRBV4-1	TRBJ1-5	CASSPWTGDNNQPQHF
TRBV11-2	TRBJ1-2	CASSVTGASYGYTF
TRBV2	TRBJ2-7	CASRVDREYEQYF
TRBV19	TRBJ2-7	CASSENRFFEQYF
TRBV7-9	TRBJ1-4	CASNRDGREKLFF
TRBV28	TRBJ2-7	CASNRSPRYEQYF
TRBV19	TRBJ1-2	CASTQGVGYGYTF
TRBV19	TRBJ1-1	CASSPLGGTVNTEAFF
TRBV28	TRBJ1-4	CASSFLGTNEKLFF
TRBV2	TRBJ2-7	CASRGTDEREQYF
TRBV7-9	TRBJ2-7	CASKPRGGSSYEQYF
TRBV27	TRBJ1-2	CASSFRDRDGYTF
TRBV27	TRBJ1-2	CASSPGTGGTYGYTF
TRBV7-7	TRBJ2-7	CASSVRQGAGYEQYF
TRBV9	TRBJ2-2	CASSAGEGNTGELFF
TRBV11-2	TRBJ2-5	CASSPGLAGYIGTQYF
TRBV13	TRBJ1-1	CASSPTQTRGAFF
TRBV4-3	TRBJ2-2	CASSHPRTWNTGELFF
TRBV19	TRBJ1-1	CASRIWPGTGGLGNTEAFF
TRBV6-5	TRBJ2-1	CASSYSKGRVADEQFF
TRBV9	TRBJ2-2	CASSVHPGLANTGELFF
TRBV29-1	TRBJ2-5	CSVEDVEGGYQETQYF
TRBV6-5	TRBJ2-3	CASSYRGEGDTQYF
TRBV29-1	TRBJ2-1	CSVLGGAAREGGNEQFF
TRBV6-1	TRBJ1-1	CASTPGQQNTEAFF
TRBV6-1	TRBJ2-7	CASSESFLTNYEQYF
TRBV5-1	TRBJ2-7	CASSLSGGAYEQYF
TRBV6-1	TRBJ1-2	CASSEVRQANYGYTF
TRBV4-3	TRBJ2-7	CASSQEYARGQGVREQYF
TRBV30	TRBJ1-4	CAWSVGTETEKLFF
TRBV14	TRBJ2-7	CASSQELGYEQYF
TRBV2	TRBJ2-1	CASSHRDRETDNEQFF
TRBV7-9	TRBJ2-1	CASSAGQYNEQFF
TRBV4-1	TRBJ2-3	CASSQGAADTQYF
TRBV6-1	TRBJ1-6	CASTPEGGSPLHF
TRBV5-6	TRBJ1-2	CASSLLPRQAGGYTF
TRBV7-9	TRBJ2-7	CASSLEAGQRPYEQYF
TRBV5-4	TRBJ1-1	CASNLDRRAEAFF
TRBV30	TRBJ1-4	CAWSDVRGGGKLFF